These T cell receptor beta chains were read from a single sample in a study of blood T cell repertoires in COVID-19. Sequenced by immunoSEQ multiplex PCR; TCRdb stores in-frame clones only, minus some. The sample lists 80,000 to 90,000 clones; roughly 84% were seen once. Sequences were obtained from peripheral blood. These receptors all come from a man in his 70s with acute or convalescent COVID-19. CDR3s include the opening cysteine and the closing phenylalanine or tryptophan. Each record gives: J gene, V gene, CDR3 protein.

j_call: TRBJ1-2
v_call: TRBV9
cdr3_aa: CASSPLGGGAVGYTF

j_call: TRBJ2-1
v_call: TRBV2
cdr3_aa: CASRSNRDRVNEQFF

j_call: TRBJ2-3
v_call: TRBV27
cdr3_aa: CASSFLPVTDTQYF

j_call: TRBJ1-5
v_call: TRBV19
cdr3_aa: CASSIGPGSSQPQHF

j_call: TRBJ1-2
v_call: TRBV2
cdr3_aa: CASSEEGMGPDGYTF

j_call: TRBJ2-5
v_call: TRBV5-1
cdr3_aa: CASSLTQAGGQGTQYF

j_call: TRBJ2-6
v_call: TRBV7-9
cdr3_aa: CASGDRAGANVLTF

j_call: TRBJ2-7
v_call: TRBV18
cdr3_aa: CASSPSKVGAYEQYF

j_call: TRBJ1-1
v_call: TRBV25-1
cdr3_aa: CASSEWMGADTEAFF

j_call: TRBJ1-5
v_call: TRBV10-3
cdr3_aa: CAISPGNSNQPQHF

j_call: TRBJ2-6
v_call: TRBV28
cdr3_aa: CASSQGASGANVLTF

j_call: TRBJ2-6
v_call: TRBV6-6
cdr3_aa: CASKLDRVYVLTF

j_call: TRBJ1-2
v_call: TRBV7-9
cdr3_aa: CASSLGLIYGYTF

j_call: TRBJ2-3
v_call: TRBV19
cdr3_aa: CASSISTSGGLSTDTQYF

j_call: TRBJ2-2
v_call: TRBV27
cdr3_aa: CASSRAIQGSTGELFF

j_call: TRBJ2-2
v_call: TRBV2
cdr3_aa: CASSEAVLTGELFF

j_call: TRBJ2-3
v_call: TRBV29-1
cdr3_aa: CSVEGTNFVSDTQYF

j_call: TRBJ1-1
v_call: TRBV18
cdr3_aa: CASSPPLGGTEAFF

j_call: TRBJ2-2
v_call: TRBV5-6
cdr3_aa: CASSGRGWELFF

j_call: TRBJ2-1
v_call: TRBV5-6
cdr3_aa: CASSIPGTGPSNEQFF

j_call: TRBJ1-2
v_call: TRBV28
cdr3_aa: CASSFRGRGPTF

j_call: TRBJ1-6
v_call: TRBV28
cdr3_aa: CASSLLLGADNSPLHF

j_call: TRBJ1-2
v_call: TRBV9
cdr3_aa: CASSANGQGWKGYTF

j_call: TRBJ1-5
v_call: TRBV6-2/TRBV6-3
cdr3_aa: CASSYFGTGLGGQPQHF

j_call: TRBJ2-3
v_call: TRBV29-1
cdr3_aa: CSVVLYTDTQYF

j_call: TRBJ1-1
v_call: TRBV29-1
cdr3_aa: CSVRWAGTEAFF